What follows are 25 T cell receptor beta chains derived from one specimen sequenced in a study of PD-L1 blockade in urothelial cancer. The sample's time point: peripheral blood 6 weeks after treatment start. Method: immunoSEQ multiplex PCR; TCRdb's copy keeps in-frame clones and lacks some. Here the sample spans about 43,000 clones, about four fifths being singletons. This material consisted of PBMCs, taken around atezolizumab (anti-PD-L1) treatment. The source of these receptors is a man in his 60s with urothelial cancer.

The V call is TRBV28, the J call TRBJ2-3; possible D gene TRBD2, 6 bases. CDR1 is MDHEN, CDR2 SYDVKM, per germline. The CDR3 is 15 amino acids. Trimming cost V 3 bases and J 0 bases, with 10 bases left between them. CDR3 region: CASSFTGESTDTQYF. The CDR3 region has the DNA TGTGCCAGCAGTTTTACGGGAGAAAGCACAGATACGCAGTATTTT.

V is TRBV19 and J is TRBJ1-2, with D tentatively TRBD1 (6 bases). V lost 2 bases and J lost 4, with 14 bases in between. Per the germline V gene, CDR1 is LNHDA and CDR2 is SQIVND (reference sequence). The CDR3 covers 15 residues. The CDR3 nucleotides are TGTGCCAGTAGTATACCCCACGGACAGTTCTATGGCTACACCTTC. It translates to CASSIPHGQFYGYTF.

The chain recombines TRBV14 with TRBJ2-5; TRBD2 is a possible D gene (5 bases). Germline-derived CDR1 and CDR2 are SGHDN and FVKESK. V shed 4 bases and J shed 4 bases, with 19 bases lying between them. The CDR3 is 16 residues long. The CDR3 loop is CASSRQELDGSETQYF. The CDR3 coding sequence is TGTGCCAGCAGCCGACAAGAACTAGACGGGTCAGAGACCCAGTACTTC.

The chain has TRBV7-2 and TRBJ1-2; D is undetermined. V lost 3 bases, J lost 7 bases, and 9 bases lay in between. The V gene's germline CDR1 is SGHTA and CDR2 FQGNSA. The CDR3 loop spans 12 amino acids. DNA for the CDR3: TGTGCCAGCAGCTTGCGGAGGACTGGCTACACCTTC. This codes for CASSLRRTGYTF.

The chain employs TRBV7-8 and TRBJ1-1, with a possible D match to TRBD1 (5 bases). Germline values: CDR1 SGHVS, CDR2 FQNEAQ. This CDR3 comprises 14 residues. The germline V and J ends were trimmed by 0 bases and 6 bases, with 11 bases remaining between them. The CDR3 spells CASSLAGGGAEAFF. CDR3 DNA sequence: TGTGCCAGCAGCTTAGCCGGTGGGGGGGCTGAAGCTTTCTTT. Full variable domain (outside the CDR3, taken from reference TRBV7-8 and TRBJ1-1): GAGVSQSPRYKVAKRGQDVALRCDPISGHVSLFWYQQALGQGPEFLTYFQNEAQLDKSGLPSDRFFAERPEGSVSTLKIQRTQQEDSAVYLCASSLAGGGAEAFFGQGTRLTVV.

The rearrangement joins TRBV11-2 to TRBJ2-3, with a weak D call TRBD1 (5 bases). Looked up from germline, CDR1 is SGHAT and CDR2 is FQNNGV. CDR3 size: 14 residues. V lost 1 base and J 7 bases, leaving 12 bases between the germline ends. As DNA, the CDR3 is TGTGCCAGCAGCTTAGTCCGGCAGGGTCATACGCAGTATTTT. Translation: CASSLVRQGHTQYF.

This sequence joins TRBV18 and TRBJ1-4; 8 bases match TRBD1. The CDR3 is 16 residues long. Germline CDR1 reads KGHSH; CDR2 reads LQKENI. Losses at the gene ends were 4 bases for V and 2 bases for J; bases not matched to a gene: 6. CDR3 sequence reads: CASSRGQGATNEKLFF. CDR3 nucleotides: TGTGCCAGCTCACGAGGCCAGGGGGCTACTAATGAAAAACTGTTTTTT.

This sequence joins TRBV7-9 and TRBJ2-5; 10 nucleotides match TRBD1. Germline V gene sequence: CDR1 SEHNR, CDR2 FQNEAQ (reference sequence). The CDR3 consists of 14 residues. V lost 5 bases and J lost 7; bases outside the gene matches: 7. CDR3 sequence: CASSTGQGVGTQYF. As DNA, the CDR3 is TGTGCCAGCAGCACCGGACAGGGGGTCGGGACCCAGTACTTC.

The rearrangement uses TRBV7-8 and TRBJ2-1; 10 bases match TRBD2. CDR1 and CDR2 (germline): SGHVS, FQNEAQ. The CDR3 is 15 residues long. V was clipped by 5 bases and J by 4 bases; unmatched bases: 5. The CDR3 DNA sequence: TGTGCCAGCAGCACTAGCGGGGCCCTTTACAATGAGCAGTTCTTC. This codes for CASSTSGALYNEQFF.

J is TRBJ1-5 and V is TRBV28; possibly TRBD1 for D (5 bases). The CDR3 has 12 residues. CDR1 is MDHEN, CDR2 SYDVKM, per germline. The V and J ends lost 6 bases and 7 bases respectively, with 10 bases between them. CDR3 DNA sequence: TGTGCCAGCAGCAGGGTTGGGCAGCCCCAGCATTTT. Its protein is CASSRVGQPQHF.

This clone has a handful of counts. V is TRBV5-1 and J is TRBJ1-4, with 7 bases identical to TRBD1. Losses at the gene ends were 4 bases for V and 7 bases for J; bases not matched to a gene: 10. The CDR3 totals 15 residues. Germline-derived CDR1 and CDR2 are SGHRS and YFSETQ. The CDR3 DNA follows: TGCGCCAGCAGCCCGGACGGGACAGCTTTTGAAAAACTGTTTTTT. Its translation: CASSPDGTAFEKLFF.

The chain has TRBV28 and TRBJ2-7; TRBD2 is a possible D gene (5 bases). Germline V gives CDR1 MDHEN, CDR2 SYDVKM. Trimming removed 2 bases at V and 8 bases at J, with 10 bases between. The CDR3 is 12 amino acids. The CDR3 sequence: CASSLGELKQYF. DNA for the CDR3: TGTGCCAGCAGTTTAGGGGAGCTGAAGCAGTACTTC.

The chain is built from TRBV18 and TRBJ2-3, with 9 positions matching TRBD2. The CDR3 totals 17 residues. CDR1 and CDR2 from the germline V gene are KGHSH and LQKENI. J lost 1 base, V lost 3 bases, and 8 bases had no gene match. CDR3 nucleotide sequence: TGTGCCAGCTCACCCCCAATTGAGCGGGGGGGCACAGATACGCAGTATTTT. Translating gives CASSPPIERGGTDTQYF. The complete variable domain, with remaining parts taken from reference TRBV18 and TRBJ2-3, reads NAGVMQNPRHLVRRRGQEARLRCSPMKGHSHVYWYRQLPEEGLKFMVYLQKENIIDESGMPKERFSAEFPKEGPSILRIQQVVRGDSAAYFCASSPPIERGGTDTQYFGPGTRLTVL.

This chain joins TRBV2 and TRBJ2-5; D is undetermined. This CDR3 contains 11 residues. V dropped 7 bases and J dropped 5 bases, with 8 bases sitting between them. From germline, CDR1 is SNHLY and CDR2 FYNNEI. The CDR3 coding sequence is TGTGCCAGCAAAACAAAGGAGACCCAGTACTTC. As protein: CASKTKETQYF.

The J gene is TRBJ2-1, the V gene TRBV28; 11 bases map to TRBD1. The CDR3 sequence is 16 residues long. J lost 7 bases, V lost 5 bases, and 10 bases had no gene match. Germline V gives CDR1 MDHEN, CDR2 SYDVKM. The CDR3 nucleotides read TGTGCCAGCAGTCCACGGACAGGGGGCTTTACAAATGAGCAGTTCTTC. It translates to CASSPRTGGFTNEQFF.

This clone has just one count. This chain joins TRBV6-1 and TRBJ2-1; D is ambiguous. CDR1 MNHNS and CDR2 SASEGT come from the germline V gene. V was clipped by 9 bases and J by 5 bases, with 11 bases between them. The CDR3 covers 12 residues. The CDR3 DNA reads TGTGCCAGTCTCTTACAGAACAATGAGCAGTTCTTC. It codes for CASLLQNNEQFF.

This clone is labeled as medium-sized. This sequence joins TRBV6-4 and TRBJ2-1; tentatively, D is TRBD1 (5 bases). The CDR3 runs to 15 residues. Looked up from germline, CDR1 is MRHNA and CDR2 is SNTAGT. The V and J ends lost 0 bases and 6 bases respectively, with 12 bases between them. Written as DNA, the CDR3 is TGTGCCAGCAGTGACTCCAGGGATTCTAGCAATGAGCAGTTCTTC. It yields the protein CASSDSRDSSNEQFF.

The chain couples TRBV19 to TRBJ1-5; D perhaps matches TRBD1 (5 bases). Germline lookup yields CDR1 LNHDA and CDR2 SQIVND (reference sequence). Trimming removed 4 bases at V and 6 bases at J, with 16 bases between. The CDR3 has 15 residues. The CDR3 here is CASSTLDSRFQPQHF. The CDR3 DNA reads TGTGCCAGTAGTACCCTCGACAGTCGTTTTCAGCCCCAGCATTTT.

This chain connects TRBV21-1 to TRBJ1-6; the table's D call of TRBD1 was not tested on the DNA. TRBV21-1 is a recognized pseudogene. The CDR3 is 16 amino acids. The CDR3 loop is CASSKAQSSYNSPLHF. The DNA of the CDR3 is TGTGCCAGCAGCAAGGCACAGAGCTCCTATAATTCACCCCTCCACTTT.

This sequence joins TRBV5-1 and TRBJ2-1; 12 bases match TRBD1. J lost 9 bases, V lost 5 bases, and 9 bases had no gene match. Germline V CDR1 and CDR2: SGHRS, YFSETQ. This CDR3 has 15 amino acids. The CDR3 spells CASSSGTGGYSEQFF. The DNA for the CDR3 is TGCGCCAGCAGTTCCGGGACAGGGGGCTATAGTGAGCAGTTCTTC.

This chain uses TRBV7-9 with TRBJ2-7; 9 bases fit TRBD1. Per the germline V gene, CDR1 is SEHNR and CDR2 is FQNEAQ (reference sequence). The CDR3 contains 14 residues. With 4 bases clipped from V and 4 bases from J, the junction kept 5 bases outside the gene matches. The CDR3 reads CASSSGTGIYEQYF. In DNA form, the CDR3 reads TGTGCCAGCAGCTCCGGGACAGGGATTTACGAGCAGTACTTC.

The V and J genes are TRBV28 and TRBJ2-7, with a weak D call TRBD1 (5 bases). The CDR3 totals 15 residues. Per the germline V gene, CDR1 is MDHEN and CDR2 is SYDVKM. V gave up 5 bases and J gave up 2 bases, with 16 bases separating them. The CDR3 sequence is CASSPRDSETYEQYF. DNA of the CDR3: TGTGCCAGCAGTCCCCGAGACAGCGAGACCTACGAGCAGTACTTC.

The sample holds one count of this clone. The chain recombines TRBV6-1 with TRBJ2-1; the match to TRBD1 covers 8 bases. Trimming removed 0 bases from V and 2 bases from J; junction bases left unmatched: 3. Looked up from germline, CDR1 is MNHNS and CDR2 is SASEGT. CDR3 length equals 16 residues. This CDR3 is CASSEAPGQAYNEQFF. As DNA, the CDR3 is TGTGCCAGCAGTGAAGCGCCGGGACAGGCCTACAATGAGCAGTTCTTC.

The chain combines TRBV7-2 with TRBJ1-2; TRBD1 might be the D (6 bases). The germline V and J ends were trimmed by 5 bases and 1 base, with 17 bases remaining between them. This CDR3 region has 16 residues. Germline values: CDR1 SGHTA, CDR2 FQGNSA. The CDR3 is CASSRPKGELNYGYTF. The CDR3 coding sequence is TGTGCCAGCAGCCGACCGAAGGGGGAACTTAACTATGGCTACACCTTC.

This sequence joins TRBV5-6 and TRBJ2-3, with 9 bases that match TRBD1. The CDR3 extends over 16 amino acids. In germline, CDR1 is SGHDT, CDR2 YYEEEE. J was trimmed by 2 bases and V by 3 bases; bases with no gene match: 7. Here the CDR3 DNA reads TGTGCCAGCAGCTCGGCAAGGGACAGGGCCACAGATACGCAGTATTTT. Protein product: CASSSARDRATDTQYF.